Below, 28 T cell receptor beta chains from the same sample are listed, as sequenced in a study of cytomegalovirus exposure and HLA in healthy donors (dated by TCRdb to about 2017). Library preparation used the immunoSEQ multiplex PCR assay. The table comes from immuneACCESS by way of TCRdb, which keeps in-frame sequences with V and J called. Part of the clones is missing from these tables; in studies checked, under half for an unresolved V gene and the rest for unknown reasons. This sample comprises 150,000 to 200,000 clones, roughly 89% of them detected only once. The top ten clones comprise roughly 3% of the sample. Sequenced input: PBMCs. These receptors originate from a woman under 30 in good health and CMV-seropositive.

The CDR3 coding sequence is TGTGCCAGCAGCTTGGGGGGCCACGAGCAGTACTTC. It encodes CASSLGGHEQYF. V and J are TRBV5-6 and TRBJ2-7, with D tentatively TRBD1 (5 bases). Deletions cut 0 bases from V and 5 bases from J, with 6 bases between. Germline assignment: CDR1 SGHDT and CDR2 YYEEEE. The CDR3 is 12 residues long.

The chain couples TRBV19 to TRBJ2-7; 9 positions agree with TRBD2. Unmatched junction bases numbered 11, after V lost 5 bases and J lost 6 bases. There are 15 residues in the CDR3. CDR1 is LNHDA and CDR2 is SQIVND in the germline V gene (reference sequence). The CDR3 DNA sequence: TGTGCCAGTAGTTCCCAGAAGAGCGGGGGGACCGAGCAGTACTTC. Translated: CASSSQKSGGTEQYF. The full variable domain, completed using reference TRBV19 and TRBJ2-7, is DGGITQSPKYLFRKEGQNVTLSCEQNLNHDAMYWYRQDPGQGLRLIYYSQIVNDFQKGDIAEGYSVSREKKESFPLTVTSAQKNPTAFYLCASSSQKSGGTEQYFGPGTRLTVT.

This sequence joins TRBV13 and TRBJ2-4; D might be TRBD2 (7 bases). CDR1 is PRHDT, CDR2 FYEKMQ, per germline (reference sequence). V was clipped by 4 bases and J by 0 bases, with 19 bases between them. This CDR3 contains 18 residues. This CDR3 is CASSYVSGGAGAKNIQYF. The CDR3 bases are TGTGCCAGCAGCTACGTATCGGGGGGCGCGGGAGCCAAAAACATTCAGTACTTC.

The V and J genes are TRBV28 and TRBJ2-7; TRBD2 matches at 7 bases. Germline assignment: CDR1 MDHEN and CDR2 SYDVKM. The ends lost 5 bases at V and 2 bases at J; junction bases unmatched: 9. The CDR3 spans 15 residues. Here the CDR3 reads CASSPMGSGAYEQYF. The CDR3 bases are TGTGCCAGCAGTCCCATGGGGAGCGGGGCCTACGAGCAGTACTTC.

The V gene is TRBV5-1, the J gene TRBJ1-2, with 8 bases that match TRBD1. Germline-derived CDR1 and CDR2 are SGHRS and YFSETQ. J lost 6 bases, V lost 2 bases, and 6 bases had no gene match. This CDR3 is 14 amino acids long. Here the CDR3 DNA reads TGCGCCAGCAGCTTAAAAGACAGGGGCAATGGCTACACCTTC. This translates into CASSLKDRGNGYTF.

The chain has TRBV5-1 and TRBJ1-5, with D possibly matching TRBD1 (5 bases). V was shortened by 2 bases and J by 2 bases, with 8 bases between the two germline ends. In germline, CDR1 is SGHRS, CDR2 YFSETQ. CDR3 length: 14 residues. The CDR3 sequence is CASSFEGGNQPQHF. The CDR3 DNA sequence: TGCGCCAGCAGCTTTGAAGGGGGCAATCAGCCCCAGCATTTT.

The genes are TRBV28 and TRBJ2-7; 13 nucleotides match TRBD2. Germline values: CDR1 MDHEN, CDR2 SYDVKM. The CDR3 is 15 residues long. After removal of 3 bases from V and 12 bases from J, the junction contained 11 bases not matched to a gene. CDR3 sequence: CASSFLTSGRMDRYF. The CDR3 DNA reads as TGTGCCAGCAGTTTCCTGACTAGCGGGAGGATGGATCGGTACTTC.

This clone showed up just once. CDR3: CASSLKGGGQLNQPQHF. The DNA of the CDR3 is TGTGCCAGCAGCTTAAAAGGGGGCGGACAGCTTAATCAGCCCCAGCATTTT. The chain uses TRBV7-2 and TRBJ1-5; 7 bases agree with TRBD1. The CDR3 runs to 17 residues. V shed 2 bases, J shed 4 bases, and the junction held 11 bases outside the gene matches. Per the germline V gene, CDR1 is SGHTA and CDR2 is FQGNSA.

The CDR3: CASSQEEDYNEQFF. CDR3 bases: TGTGCCAGCAGCCAAGAAGAGGATTACAATGAGCAGTTCTTC. The genes are TRBV14 and TRBJ2-1; D not resolved. V lost 0 bases to trimming and J lost 4 bases, with 7 bases between them. The CDR3 is made up of 14 amino acids. CDR1 and CDR2 (germline): SGHDN, FVKESK.

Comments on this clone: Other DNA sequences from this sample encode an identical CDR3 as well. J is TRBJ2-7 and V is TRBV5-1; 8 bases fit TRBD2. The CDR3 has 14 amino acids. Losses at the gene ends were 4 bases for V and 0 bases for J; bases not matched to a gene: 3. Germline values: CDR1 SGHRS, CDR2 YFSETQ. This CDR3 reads CASSLGLASYEQYF. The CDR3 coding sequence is TGCGCCAGCAGCCTAGGACTAGCCTCCTACGAGCAGTACTTC.

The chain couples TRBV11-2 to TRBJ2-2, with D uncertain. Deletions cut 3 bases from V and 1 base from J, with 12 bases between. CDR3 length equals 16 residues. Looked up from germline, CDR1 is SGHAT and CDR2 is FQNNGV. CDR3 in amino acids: CASSFWSLQNTGELFF. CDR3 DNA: TGTGCCAGCAGCTTTTGGTCACTCCAGAACACCGGGGAGCTGTTTTTT.

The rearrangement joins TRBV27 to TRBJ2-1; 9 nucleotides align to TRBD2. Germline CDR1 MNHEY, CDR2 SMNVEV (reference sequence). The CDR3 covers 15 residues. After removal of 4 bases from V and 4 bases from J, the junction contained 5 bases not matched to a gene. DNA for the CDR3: TGTGCCAGCAGTTCTAGCGGGGCGCTTTACAATGAGCAGTTCTTC. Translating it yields CASSSSGALYNEQFF.

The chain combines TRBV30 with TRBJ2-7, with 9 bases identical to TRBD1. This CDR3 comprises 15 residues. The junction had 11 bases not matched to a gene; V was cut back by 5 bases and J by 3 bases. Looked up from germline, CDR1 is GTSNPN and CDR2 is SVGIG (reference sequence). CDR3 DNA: TGTGCCTGGGCCCGATCGGACAGGGGTGGCTACGAGCAGTACTTC. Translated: CAWARSDRGGYEQYF.

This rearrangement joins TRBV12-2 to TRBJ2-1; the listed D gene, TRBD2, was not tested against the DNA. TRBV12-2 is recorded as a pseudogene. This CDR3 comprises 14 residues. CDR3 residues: CAIAGGYLRDEQFF. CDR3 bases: TGTGCAATAGCGGGGGGCTACCTCAGGGATGAGCAGTTCTTC.

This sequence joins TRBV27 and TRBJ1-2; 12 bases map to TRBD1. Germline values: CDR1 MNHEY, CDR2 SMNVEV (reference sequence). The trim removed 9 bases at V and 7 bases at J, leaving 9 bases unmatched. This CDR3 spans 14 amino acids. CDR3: CARRLGTGGSGYTF. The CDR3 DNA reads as TGTGCCAGGAGACTCGGGACAGGGGGCAGTGGCTACACCTTC.

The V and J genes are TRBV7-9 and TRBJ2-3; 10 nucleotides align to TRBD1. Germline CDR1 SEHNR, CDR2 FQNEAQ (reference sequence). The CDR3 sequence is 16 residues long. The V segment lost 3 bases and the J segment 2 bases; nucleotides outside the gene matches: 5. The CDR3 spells CASSLTGGRLTDTQYF. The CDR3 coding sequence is TGTGCCAGCAGCTTGACAGGGGGCCGACTCACAGATACGCAGTATTTT.

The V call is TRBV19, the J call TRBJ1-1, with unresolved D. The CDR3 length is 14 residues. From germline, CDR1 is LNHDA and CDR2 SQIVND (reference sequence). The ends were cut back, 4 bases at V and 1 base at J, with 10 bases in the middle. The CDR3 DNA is TGTGCCAGTAGTAGAGGAAGAGGGAACACTGAAGCTTTCTTT. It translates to CASSRGRGNTEAFF.

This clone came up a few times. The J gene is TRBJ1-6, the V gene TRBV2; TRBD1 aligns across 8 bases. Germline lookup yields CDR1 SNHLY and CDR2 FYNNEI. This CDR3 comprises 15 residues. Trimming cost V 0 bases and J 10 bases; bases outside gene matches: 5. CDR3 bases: TGTGCCAGCAGTGAAGCGCAGGGGGCAGAATCACCCCTCCACTTT. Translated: CASSEAQGAESPLHF.

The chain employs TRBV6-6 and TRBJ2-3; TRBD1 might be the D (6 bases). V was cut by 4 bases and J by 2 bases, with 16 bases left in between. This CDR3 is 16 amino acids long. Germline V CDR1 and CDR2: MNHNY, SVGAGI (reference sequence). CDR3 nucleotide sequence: TGTGCCAGCAGTTTTGCGACAGGCTCCCTCACAGATACGCAGTATTTT. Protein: CASSFATGSLTDTQYF.

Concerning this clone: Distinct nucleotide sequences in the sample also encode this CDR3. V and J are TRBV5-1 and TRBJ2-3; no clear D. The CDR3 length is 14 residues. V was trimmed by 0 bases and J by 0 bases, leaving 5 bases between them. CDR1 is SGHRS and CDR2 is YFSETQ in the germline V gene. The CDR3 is CASSLDRSTDTQYF. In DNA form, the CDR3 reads TGCGCCAGCAGCTTGGATCGGAGCACAGATACGCAGTATTTT.

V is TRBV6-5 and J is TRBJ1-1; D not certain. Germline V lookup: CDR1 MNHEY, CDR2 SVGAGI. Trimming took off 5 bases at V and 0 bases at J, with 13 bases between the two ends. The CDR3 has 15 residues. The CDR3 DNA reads TGTGCCAGCAGTCCCGTGACTAGACTGAACACTGAAGCTTTCTTT. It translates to CASSPVTRLNTEAFF.

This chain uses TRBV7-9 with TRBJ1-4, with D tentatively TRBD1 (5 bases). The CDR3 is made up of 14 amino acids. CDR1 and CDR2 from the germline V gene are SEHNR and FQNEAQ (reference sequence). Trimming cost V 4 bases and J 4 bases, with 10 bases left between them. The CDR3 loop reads CASSSGHSNEKLFF. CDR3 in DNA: TGTGCCAGCAGCTCCGGACACAGTAATGAAAAACTGTTTTTT.

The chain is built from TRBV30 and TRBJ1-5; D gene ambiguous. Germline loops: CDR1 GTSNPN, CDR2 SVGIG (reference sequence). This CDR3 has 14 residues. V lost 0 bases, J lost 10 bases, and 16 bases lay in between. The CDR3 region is CAWSVVDSLIPQHF. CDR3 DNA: TGTGCCTGGAGTGTGGTGGACTCCCTAATACCCCAGCATTTT.

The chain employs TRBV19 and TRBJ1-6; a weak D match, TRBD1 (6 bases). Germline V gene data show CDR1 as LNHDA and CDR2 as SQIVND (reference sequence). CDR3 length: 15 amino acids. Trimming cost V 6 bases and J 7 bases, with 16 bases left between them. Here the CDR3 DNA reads TGTGCCAGTAGAAGCGGCTGGGGGCGGAATTCACCCCTCCACTTT. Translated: CASRSGWGRNSPLHF.

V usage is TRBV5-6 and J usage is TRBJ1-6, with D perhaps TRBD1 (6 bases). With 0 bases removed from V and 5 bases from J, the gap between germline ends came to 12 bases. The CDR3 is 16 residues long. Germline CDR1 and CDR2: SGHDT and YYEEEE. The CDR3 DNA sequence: TGTGCCAGCAGCTTGGACACAGGGCCAGATAATTCACCCCTCCACTTT. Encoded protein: CASSLDTGPDNSPLHF.

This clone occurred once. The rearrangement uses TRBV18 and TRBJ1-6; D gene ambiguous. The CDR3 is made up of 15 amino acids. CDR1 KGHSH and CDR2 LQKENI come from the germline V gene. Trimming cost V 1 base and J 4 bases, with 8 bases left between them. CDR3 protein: CASSPRPTYNSPLHF. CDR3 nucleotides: TGTGCCAGCTCACCACGACCGACTTATAATTCACCCCTCCACTTT.

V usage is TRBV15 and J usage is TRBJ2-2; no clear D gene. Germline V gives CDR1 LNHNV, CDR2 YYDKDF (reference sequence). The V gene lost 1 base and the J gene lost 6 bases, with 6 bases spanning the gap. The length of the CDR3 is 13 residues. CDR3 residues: CATSRGPAGELFF. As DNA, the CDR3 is TGTGCCACCAGCAGAGGTCCGGCCGGGGAGCTGTTTTTT.

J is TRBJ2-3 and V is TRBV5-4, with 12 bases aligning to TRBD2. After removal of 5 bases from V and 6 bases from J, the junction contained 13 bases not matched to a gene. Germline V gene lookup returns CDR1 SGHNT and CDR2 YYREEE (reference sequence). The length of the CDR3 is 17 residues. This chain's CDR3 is CASSRGLAGVRGDTQYF. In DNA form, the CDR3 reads TGTGCCAGCAGTCGGGGACTAGCGGGTGTCCGGGGGGATACGCAGTATTTT.